This T cell receptor beta chain was profiled in a study of OX40 agonist ivuxolimab in advanced cancers. CDR3 length equals 14 residues. Germline V gene lookup returns CDR1 LNHNV and CDR2 YYDKDF (reference sequence). V was shortened by 2 bases and J by 0 bases, with 4 bases between the two germline ends. Repertoires were generated with immunoSEQ multiplex PCR, while TCRdb's copy carries only in-frame clones and drops some. The repertoire holds about 79,000 clones, with 94% as singletons. The source material was CD4+ or CD8+ T cells sorted from blood, sampled in a trial of the OX40 agonist ivuxolimab. This clonotype was obtained from an adult with an advanced solid tumor such as melanoma, head and neck, liver or kidney cancer. This rearrangement joins TRBV15 to TRBJ1-4, with D unresolved. The CDR3 nucleotides read TGTGCCACCAGCAGAATCTCAACTAATGAAAAACTGTTTTTT. Protein product: CATSRISTNEKLFF.